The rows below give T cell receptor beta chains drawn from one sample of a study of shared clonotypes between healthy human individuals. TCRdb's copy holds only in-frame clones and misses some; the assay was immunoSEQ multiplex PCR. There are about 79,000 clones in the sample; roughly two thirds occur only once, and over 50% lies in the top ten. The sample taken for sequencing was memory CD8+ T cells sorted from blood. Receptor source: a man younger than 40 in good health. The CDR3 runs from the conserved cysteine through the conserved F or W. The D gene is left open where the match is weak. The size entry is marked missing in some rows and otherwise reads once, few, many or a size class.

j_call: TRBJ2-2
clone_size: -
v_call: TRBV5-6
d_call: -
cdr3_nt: TGTGCCAGCAGCTGGTCGAGCGGGGAGCTGTTTTTT
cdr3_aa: CASSWSSGELFF

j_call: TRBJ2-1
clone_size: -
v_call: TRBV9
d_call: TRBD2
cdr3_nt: TGTGCCAGCAGCCCCCACGCGGGAGGGGTGTATGAGCAGTTCTTC
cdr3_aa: CASSPHAGGVYEQFF

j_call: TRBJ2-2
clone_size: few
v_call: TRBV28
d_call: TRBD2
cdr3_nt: TGTGCCAGCAGCTTCCTCCTAGCGGCGAACACCGGGGAGCTGTTTTTT
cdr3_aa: CASSFLLAANTGELFF

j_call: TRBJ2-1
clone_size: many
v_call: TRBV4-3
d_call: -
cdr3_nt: TGCGCCAGCAGCCATCAATCCGCGAGGGGGAAGCAGTTCTTC
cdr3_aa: CASSHQSARGKQFF

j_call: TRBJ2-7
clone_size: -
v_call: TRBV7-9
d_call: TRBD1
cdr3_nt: TGTGCCAGCAGCTCCCCGATTCCGACAGGGGATCTCAACGAGCAGTACTTC
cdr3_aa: CASSSPIPTGDLNEQYF

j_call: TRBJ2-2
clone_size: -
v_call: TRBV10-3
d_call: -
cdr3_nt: TGTGCCATCCAAGGGATTAACACCGGGGAGCTGTTTTTT
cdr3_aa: CAIQGINTGELFF

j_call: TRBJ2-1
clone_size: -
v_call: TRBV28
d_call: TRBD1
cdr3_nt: TGTGCCAGCAGTTTAGAGACAGGGATCAATGAGCAGTTCTTC
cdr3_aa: CASSLETGINEQFF

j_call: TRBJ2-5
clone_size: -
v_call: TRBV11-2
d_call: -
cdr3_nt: TGTGCCAGCAGCGAGGAGTTTGAGGTGTACCAAGAGACCCAGTACTTC
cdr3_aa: CASSEEFEVYQETQYF

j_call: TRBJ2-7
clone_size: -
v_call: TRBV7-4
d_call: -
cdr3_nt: TGTGCCAGCAGCTTACCTTTGGGATCCGAGCAGTACTTC
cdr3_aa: CASSLPLGSEQYF

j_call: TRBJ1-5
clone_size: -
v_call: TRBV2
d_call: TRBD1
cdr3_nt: TGTGCCAGCAGAGACAGGGGCAATCAGCCCCAGCATTTT
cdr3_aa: CASRDRGNQPQHF

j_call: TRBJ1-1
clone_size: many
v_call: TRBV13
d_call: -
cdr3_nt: TGTGCCAGCAGCCGACAGACCGGTGGTGAAGCTTTCTTT
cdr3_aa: CASSRQTGGEAFF

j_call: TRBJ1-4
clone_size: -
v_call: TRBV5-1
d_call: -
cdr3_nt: TGCGCCAGCAGCCAGGGCGGGGCGGATGAAAAACTGTTTTTT
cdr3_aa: CASSQGGADEKLFF

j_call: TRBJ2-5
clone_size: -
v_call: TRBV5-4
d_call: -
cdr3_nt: TGTGCCAGCAGCTTGGCCGTCTCACAAGAGACCCAGTACTTC
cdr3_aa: CASSLAVSQETQYF

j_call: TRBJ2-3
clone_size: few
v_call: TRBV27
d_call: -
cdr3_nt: TGTGCCAGCAGTAGCCAGGCCGCTAGCACAGATACGCAGTATTTT
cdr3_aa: CASSSQAASTDTQYF

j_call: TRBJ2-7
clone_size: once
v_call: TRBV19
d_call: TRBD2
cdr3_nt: TGTGCCAGTAAAACGGTAGCGGGAGAATCTTACGAGCAGTACTTC
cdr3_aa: CASKTVAGESYEQYF

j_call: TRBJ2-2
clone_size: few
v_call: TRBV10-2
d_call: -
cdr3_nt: TGCGCCAGCAGTGATAGCAACACCGGGGAGCTGTTTTTT
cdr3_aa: CASSDSNTGELFF

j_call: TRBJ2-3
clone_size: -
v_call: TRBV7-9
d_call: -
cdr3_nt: TGTGCCAGCAGCCCCCGTGTAGGCCCGAACACAGATACGCAGTATTTT
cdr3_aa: CASSPRVGPNTDTQYF

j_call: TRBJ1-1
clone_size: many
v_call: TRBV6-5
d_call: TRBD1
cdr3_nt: TGTGCCAGCAGTTACCTGGGACAGGGAGCTTTCTTT
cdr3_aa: CASSYLGQGAFF

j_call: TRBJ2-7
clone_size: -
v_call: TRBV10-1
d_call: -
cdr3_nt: TGCGCCAGCCCAGTGAAGTGGACCTACTACGAGCAGTACTTC
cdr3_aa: CASPVKWTYYEQYF

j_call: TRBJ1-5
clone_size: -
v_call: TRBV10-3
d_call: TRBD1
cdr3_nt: TGTGCCATCAGTGAGTCGAGACAGGGGAATCAGCCCCAGCATTTT
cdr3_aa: CAISESRQGNQPQHF

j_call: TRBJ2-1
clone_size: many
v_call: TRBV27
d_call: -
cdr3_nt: TGTGCCAGCAGTTTATATACGGATAGCTCCTACAATGAGCAGTTCTTC
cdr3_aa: CASSLYTDSSYNEQFF

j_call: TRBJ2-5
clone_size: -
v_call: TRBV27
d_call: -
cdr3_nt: TGTGCCAGCAGCCCGCTGGGGGACGAGACCCAGTACTTC
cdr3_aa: CASSPLGDETQYF

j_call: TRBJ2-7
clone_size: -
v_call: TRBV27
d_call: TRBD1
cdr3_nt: TGTGCCAGCAGCTTACAGGGGGCTAGCTACGAGCAGTACTTC
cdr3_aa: CASSLQGASYEQYF

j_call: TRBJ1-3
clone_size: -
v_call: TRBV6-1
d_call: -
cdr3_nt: TGTGCCAGCAGCCCTGGACGGAGAAACACCATATATTTT
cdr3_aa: CASSPGRRNTIYF

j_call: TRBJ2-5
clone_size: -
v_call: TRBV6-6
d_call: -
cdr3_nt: TGTGCCAGCAGTTACGGGAGCGATAGGGGCCAGTACTTC
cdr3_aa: CASSYGSDRGQYF

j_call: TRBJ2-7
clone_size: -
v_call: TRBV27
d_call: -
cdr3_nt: TGTGCCAGCAGTTTGTGGTTTAGCGGAAGCTCCTACGAGCAGTACTTC
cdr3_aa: CASSLWFSGSSYEQYF

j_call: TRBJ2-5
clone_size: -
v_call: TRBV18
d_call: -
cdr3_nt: TGTGCCAGCTCACCTACCTCGACCCAAGAGACCCAGTACTTC
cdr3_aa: CASSPTSTQETQYF

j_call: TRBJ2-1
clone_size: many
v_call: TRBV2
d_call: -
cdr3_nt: TGTGCCAGCAGTCTCACTGGGTACAATGAGCAGTTCTTC
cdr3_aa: CASSLTGYNEQFF

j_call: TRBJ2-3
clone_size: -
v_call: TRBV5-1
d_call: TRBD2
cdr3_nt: TGCGCCAGCAGACGGACTAGCGGGTCGACAGATACGCAGTATTTT
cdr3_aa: CASRRTSGSTDTQYF

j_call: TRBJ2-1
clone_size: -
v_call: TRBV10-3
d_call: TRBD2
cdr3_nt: TGTGCCATCAGTGAGACCTGGACTAGCGGGATCCAGAGGGAGTTCTTC
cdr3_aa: CAISETWTSGIQREFF

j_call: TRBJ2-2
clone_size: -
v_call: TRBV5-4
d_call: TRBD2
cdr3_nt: TGTGCCAGCAGCTCCCAAGCGGGAGAGATCAGCGGGGAGCTGTTTTTT
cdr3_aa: CASSSQAGEISGELFF

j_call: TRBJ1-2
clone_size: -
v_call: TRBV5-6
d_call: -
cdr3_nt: TGTGCCAGCAGCTCCAAGGGGGGACTTAACTATGGCTACACCTTC
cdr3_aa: CASSSKGGLNYGYTF

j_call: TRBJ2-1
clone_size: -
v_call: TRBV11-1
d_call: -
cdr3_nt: TGTGCCAGCAGCTTCATGGAGGGGATCTTCTACAATGAGCAGTTCTTC
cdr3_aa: CASSFMEGIFYNEQFF

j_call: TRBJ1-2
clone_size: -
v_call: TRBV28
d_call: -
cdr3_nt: TGTGCCAGCAGTTTCCACTATGGCTACACTTTC
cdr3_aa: CASSFHYGYTF

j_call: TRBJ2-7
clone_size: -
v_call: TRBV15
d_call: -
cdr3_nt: TGTGCCACCAGCAGAGAGCTCGCTTCCTACGAGCAGTACTTC
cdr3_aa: CATSRELASYEQYF

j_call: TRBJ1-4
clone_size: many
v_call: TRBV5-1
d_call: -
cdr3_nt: TGCGCCAGCAGCTGGGGGGCGGCAGAAGCAACTAATGAAAAACTGTTTTTT
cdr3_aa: CASSWGAAEATNEKLFF

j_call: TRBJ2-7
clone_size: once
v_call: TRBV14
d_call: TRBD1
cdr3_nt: TGTGCCAGCAGCCAACCCAGACAGGGGAAATCCTACGAGCAGTACTTC
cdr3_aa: CASSQPRQGKSYEQYF

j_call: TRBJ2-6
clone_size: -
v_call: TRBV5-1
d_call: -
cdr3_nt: TGCGCCAGCAGCTTGAATGATGGGGATACCAGGGCCAACGTCCTGACTTTC
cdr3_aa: CASSLNDGDTRANVLTF

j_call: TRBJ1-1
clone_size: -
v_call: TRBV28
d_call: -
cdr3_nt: TGTGCCAGCACCTCCTCGGGCCTCCTTTCTGAAGCTTTCTTT
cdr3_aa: CASTSSGLLSEAFF

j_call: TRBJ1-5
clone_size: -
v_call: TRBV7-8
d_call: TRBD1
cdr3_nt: TGTGCCAGCAGCTTAGGGAGACACCCAACAGGGGTCAATCAGCCCCAGCATTTT
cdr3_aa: CASSLGRHPTGVNQPQHF

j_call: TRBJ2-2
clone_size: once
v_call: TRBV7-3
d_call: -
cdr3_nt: TGTGCCAGCAGCACCCCTGAGAACACCGGGGAGCTGTTTTTT
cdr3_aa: CASSTPENTGELFF

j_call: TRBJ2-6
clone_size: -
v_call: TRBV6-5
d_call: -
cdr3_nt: TGTGCCAGCAGTGAACCCCTTGGGGCCAACGTCCTGACTTTC
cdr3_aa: CASSEPLGANVLTF

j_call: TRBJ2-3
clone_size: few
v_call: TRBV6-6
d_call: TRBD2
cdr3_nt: TGTGCCAGCAGTTCCGTAGCGGGAGGTAACACAGATACGCAGTATTTT
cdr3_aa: CASSSVAGGNTDTQYF

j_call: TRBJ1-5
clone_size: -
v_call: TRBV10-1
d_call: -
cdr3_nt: TGCGCCAGCAGTGAGTCAGCTCAGCCCCAGCATTTT
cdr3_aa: CASSESAQPQHF

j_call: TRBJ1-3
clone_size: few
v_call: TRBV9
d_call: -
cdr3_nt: TGTGCCAGCAGCCTGGACTTGAGCTCTGGAAACACCATATATTTT
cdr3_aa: CASSLDLSSGNTIYF

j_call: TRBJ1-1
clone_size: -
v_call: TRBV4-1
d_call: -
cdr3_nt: TGCGCCAGCAGCCATTTATCGCTGAACACTGAAGCTTTCTTT
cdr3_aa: CASSHLSLNTEAFF

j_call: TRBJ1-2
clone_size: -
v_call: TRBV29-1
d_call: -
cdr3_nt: TGCAGCGTTGAACGCAACTATGGCTACACCTTC
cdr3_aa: CSVERNYGYTF

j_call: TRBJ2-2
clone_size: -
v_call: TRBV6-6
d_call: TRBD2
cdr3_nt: TGTGCCAGCAGTTACTCGAAAGCGGGAGGCACCGGGGAGCTGTTTTTT
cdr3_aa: CASSYSKAGGTGELFF

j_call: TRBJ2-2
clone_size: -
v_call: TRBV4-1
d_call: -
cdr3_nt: TGCGCCAGCAGCCAAGGCAGGGGCACCGGGGAGCTGTTTTTT
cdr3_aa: CASSQGRGTGELFF

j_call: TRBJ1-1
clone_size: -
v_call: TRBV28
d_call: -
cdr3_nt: TGTGCCAGCAGCTGGGGAGTCACTGAAGCTTTCTTT
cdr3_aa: CASSWGVTEAFF

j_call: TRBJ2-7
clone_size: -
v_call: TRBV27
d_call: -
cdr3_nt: TGTGCCAGCGCCCAGGACGGCGGCTCCTACGAGCAGTACTTC
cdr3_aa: CASAQDGGSYEQYF

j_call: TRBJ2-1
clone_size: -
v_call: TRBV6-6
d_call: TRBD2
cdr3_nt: TGTGCCAGCAGGCCGGGACTAGCGGAAAAGCAGTTCTTC
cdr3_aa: CASRPGLAEKQFF

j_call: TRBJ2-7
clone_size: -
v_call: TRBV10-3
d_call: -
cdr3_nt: TGTGCCATCAGACAAGACTTCAACCGGGACACCTCCTACGAGCAGTACTTC
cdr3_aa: CAIRQDFNRDTSYEQYF

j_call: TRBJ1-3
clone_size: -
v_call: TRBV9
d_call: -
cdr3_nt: TGTGCCAGCAGCGTGGGGGTATCCAGGGGCGCGGACACCATATATTTT
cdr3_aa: CASSVGVSRGADTIYF

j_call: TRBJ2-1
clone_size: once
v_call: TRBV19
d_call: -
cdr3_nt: TGTGCCAGTAGTATCGGGTACAATGAGCAGTTCTTC
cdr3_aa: CASSIGYNEQFF